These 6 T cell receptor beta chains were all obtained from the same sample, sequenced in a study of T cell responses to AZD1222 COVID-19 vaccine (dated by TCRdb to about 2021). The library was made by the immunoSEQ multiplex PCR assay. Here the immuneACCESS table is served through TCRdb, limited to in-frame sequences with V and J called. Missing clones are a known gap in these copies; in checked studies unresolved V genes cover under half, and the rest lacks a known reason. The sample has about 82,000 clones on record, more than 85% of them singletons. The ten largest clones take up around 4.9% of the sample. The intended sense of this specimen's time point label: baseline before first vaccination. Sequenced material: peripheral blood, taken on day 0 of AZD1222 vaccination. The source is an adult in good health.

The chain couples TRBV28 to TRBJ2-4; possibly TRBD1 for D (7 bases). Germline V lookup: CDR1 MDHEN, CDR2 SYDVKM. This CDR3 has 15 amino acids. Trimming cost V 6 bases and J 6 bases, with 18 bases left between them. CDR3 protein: CASSVSAGGRNIQYF. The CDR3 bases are TGTGCCAGCAGCGTTTCGGCAGGGGGGAGAAACATTCAGTACTTC.

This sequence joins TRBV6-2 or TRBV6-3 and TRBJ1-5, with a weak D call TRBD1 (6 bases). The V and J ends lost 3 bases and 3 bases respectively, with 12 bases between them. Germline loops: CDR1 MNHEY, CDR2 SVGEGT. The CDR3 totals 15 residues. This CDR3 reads CASSYGGRVNQPQHF. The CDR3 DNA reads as TGTGCCAGCAGTTATGGGGGGCGCGTCAATCAGCCCCAGCATTTT.

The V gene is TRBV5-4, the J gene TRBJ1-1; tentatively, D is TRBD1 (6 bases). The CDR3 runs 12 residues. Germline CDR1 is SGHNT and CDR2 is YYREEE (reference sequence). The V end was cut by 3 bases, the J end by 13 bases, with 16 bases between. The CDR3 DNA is TGTGCCAGCAGCTCATCGAGACAGGAGAGTTTCTTT. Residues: CASSSSRQESFF. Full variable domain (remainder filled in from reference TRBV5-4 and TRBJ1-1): ETGVTQSPTHLIKTRGQQVTLRCSSQSGHNTVSWYQQALGQGPQFIFQYYREEENGRGNFPPRFSGLQFPNYSSELNVNALELDDSALYLCASSSSRQESFFGQGTRLTVV.

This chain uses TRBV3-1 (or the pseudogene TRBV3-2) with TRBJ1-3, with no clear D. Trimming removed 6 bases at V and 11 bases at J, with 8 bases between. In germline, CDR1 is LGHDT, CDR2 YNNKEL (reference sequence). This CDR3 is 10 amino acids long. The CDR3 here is CASSGSAIYF. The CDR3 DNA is TGTGCCAGCAGTGGGTCGGCCATATATTTT.

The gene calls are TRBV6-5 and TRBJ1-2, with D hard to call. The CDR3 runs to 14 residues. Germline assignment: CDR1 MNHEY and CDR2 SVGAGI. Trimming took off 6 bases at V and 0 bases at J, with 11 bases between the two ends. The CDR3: CASRTTATNYGYTF. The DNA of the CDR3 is TGTGCCAGCAGAACGACGGCGACTAACTATGGCTACACCTTC.

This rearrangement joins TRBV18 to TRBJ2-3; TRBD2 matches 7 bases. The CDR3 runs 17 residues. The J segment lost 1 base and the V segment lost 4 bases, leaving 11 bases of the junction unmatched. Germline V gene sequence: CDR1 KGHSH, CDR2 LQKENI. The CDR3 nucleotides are TGTGCCAGCTCACAAAACGGCCGGGGGGTCGGCACAGATACGCAGTATTTT. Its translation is CASSQNGRGVGTDTQYF.